Below are 15 T cell receptor beta chains sequenced from a single sample in a study of T cell responses to AZD1222 COVID-19 vaccine. The method was immunoSEQ multiplex PCR; TCRdb's version includes in-frame clones alone and lacks a portion of them. Among approximately 130,000 clones listed, around 89% were seen once. The specimen comprised peripheral blood, sampled on day 0 of MenACWY control vaccination. The receptors derive from an adult in good health.

The gene calls are TRBV9 and TRBJ2-7, with D hard to call. Between the trimmed V and J ends, which lost 4 bases and 3 bases, there was a span of 8 bases. The CDR3 runs to 12 residues. The germline V gene encodes CDR1 SGDLS and CDR2 YYNGEE. CDR3 region: CASSPTGYEQYF. The CDR3 DNA sequence: TGTGCCAGCAGCCCCACGGGCTACGAGCAGTACTTC.

This clone has only one observation. CDR3 sequence (DNA): TGTGCCAGCAGCTTCAGTCGGATCTCTGGAAACACCATATATTTT. It encodes CASSFSRISGNTIYF. The chain links TRBV7-6 to TRBJ1-3, with no clear D. The ends were cut back, 3 bases at V and 0 bases at J, with 9 bases in the middle. This CDR3 spans 15 amino acids. Germline values: CDR1 SGHVS, CDR2 FNYEAQ.

J is TRBJ2-2 and V is TRBV27; D gene unclear. The germline V gene has CDR1 MNHEY and CDR2 SMNVEV (reference sequence). The CDR3 consists of 17 residues. V gave up 2 bases and J gave up 5 bases, with 18 bases separating them. The CDR3 DNA follows: TGTGCCAGCAGTTTACAAAGGCTCCCAAGCCGGACCGGGGAGCTGTTTTTT. The encoded protein is CASSLQRLPSRTGELFF.

This clone has just one count. This sequence joins TRBV20-1 and TRBJ2-7; D possibly corresponds to TRBD2 (6 bases). The CDR3 runs 13 residues. Trimming removed 3 bases from V and 2 bases from J, with 11 bases in between. The germline gives CDR1 DFQATT, CDR2 SNEGSKA (reference sequence). The CDR3 bases are TGCAGTGCTAGTGGGGGGAATCCCTACGAGCAGTACTTC. Translated: CSASGGNPYEQYF.

This clone was picked up a small number of times. This same CDR3 is encoded by further DNA sequences in the sample. V is TRBV18 and J is TRBJ1-3; D gene ambiguous. CDR1 is KGHSH and CDR2 is LQKENI in the germline V gene. Trimming removed 2 bases from V and 0 bases from J, with 2 bases in between. This CDR3 is built from 13 residues. CDR3 loop: CASSPDSGNTIYF. The CDR3 nucleotides are TGTGCCAGCTCACCAGACTCTGGAAACACCATATATTTT.

A remark on this clone: The germline gene is not matched at one end of the junction; a read error may be the cause. V gene TRBV2 combines with J gene TRBJ1-3, with D perhaps matching TRBD1 (5 bases). The CDR3 length is 13 residues. Germline CDR1 is SNHLY and CDR2 is FYNNEI. The DNA for the CDR3 is TGTGCCAGCAGTGAAGTGGGGGGAAACCCCATATATTTT. This gives the protein CASSEVGGNPIYF.

This clone has just one count. This chain connects TRBV5-1 to TRBJ2-7; 8 bases match TRBD1. The CDR3 is 14 residues long. The J segment lost 5 bases and the V segment lost 6 bases, leaving 10 bases of the junction unmatched. Germline values: CDR1 SGHRS, CDR2 YFSETQ. CDR3 sequence (DNA): TGCGCCAGCACTTCCGGGACAGGAGCAGACGAGCAGTACTTC. The encoded protein is CASTSGTGADEQYF.

The V gene is TRBV18, the J gene TRBJ2-3; 7 positions agree with TRBD1. The CDR3 contains 16 residues. V lost 8 bases, J lost 1 base, and 12 bases stayed unmatched. Germline loops: CDR1 KGHSH, CDR2 LQKENI. The CDR3 loop is CASLGGSQGGTDTQYF. For the CDR3, the DNA is TGTGCCAGCCTCGGTGGGTCGCAGGGGGGCACAGATACGCAGTATTTT.

This chain uses TRBV10-3 with TRBJ1-2; no clear D gene. The CDR3 covers 14 residues. V was pared by 10 bases and J by 4 bases, with 19 bases between. Germline CDR1 reads ENHRY; CDR2 reads SYGVKD. The CDR3 sequence: CATHPGPDLYGYTF. As DNA, the CDR3 is TGTGCCACTCATCCCGGGCCAGACCTCTATGGCTACACCTTC.

The V call is TRBV6-5, the J call TRBJ2-7; 8 bases are a match to TRBD1. The CDR3 is 14 residues long. The junction had 4 bases not matched to a gene; V was cut back by 6 bases and J by 0 bases. The V gene's germline CDR1 is MNHEY and CDR2 SVGAGI. As DNA, the CDR3 is TGTGCCAGCAGGGACAGGGACCTCTCCTACGAGCAGTACTTC. This gives the protein CASRDRDLSYEQYF.

V usage is TRBV5-4 and J usage is TRBJ2-2, with no clear D. Trimming took off 4 bases at V and 2 bases at J, with 9 bases between the two ends. The germline V gene has CDR1 SGHNT and CDR2 YYREEE (reference sequence). The CDR3 extends over 14 amino acids. The CDR3 DNA reads TGTGCCAGCAGCCTGAACAGAAACACCGGGGAGCTGTTTTTT. Protein product: CASSLNRNTGELFF.

The rearrangement joins TRBV7-9 to TRBJ2-5; 9 bases fit TRBD2. Germline CDR1 reads SEHNR; CDR2 reads FQNEAQ (reference sequence). Trimming at V came to 5 bases and at J to 5 bases, leaving 15 bases not matched to a gene. The CDR3 runs 17 residues. CDR3 sequence (DNA): TGTGCCAGCAGCCCCCGAGGCGCTAGCGGGACGGTCGAGACCCAGTACTTC. Protein: CASSPRGASGTVETQYF.

V and J are TRBV30 and TRBJ2-2, with a tentative D call TRBD2 (6 bases). Germline V gives CDR1 GTSNPN, CDR2 SVGIG (reference sequence). Trimming pared 1 base from V and 6 bases from J, leaving 9 bases between. The CDR3 extends over 13 amino acids. The CDR3 DNA follows: TGTGCCTGGAGTGCACTAGCTTCCGGGGAGCTGTTTTTT. Protein sequence: CAWSALASGELFF. The entire variable domain, with the rest obtained from reference TRBV30 and TRBJ2-2, is as follows: SQTIHQWPATLVQPVGSPLSLECTVEGTSNPNLYWYRQAAGRGLQLLFYSVGIGQISSEVPQNLSASRPQDRQFILSSKKLLLSDSGFYLCAWSALASGELFFGEGSRLTVL.

The J gene is TRBJ2-1, the V gene TRBV10-1, with 8 bases identical to TRBD2. The CDR3 extends over 15 amino acids. Trimming removed 7 bases from V and 5 bases from J; junction bases left unmatched: 10. CDR1 and CDR2 (germline): WNHNN, SYGVQD (reference sequence). This CDR3 reads CASKPGTSGNNEQFF. The CDR3 DNA follows: TGCGCCAGCAAGCCCGGCACTAGCGGAAACAATGAGCAGTTCTTC.

The chain joins TRBV6-5 to TRBJ1-2; TRBD1 is a possible D gene (6 bases). This CDR3 comprises 12 residues. Trimming took off 6 bases at V and 5 bases at J, with 10 bases between the two ends. From germline, CDR1 is MNHEY and CDR2 SVGAGI. The CDR3 reads CASRKTGYGYTF. The CDR3 DNA reads TGTGCCAGCAGAAAAACAGGGTATGGCTACACCTTC.